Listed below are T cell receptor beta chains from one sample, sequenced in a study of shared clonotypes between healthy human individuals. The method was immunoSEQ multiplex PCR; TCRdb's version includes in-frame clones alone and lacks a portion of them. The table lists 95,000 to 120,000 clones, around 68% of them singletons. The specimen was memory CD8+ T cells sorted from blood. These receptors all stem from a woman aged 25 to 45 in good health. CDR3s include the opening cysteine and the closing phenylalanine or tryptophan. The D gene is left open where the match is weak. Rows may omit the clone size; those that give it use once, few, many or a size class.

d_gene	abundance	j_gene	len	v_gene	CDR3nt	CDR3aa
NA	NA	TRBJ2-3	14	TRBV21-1	TGTGCCAGCAGCGACAGCGGGGTCACAGATACGCAGTATTTT	CASSDSGVTDTQYF
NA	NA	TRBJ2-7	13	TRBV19	TGTGCCAGTAGTCTTGGCCACGCCACCGAGCAGTACTTC	CASSLGHATEQYF
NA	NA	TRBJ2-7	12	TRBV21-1	TGTGCCAAGAAAAGAGGGGGCGTTTTTAAGTACTTC	CAKKRGGVFKYF
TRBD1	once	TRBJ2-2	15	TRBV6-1	TGTGCCAGCAGGGGGACAGGTTGGAACACCGGGGAGCTGTTTTTT	CASRGTGWNTGELFF
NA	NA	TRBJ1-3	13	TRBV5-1	TGCGCCAGCAGCTTGGGCTCTGGAAACACCATATATTTT	CASSLGSGNTIYF
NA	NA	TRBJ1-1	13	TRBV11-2	TGTGCCAGCAGCTTAGGGGGGGCAAATGTAGCTTTCTTT	CASSLGGANVAFF
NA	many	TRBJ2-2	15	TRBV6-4	TGTGCCAGCAGTGTCGGGCAAGGAGACACCGGGGAGCTGTTTTTT	CASSVGQGDTGELFF
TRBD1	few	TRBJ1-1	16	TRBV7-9	TGTGCCAGCAGCCCCAGGACAGGGGCAGGGAACACTGAAGCTTTCTTT	CASSPRTGAGNTEAFF
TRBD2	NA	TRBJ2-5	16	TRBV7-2	TGTGCCAGCAGCTTAGGGAGCGGGAGTGTGGGAGAGACCCAGTACTTC	CASSLGSGSVGETQYF
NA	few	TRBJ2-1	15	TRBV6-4	TGTGCCAGCAGCCACGAGGCGGACTCCTACAATGAGCAGTTCTTC	CASSHEADSYNEQFF
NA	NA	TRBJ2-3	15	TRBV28	TGTGCCAGCAGTTTAGTGGACAGCTACACAGATACGCAGTATTTT	CASSLVDSYTDTQYF
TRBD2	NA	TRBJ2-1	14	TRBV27	TGTGCCAGCAGTGGGACTAGCGGAGTAGGTGAGCAGTTCTTC	CASSGTSGVGEQFF
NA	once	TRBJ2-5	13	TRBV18	TGTGCCAGCTCACCCGGACACATGGAGACCCAGTACTTC	CASSPGHMETQYF
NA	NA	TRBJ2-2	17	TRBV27	TGTGCCAGCAGTTTAATCTCCGGGAGAGGGGGCACCGGGGAGCTGTTTTTT	CASSLISGRGGTGELFF
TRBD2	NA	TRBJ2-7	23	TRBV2	TGTGCCAGCAGTGGACTAGCGGGACGAGGGTGGAAGACCCCCGGAGGAGTTAGGGGCGAGCAGTACTTC	CASSGLAGRGWKTPGGVRGEQYF
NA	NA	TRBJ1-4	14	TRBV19	TGTGCCAGTAGTATGGTAGGGGCCAATGAAAAACTGTTTTTT	CASSMVGANEKLFF
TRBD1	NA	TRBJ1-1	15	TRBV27	TGTGCCAGCAGTTCCAGGGGGCACGTGAACACTGAAGTTTTCTTT	CASSSRGHVNTEVFF
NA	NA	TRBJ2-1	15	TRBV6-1	TGTGCCAGCAGTGACTGGGGGTCCCACTACAATGAGCAGTTCTTC	CASSDWGSHYNEQFF
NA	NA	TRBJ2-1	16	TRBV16	TGTGCCAGCAGCCAATCAACCGGGGACCCATACAATGAGCAGTTCTTC	CASSQSTGDPYNEQFF
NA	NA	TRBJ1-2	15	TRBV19	TGTGCCAGTAGTAACGGCCAACCCATGATGAGCGGCTACACCTTC	CASSNGQPMMSGYTF
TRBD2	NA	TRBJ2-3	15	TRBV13	TGTGCCAGCAGCTTGGCGGGAGAAAACACAGATACGCAGTATTTT	CASSLAGENTDTQYF
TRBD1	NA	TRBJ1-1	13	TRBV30	TGTGCCTGGAGTAGGGGGCTCGACACTGAAGCTTTCTTT	CAWSRGLDTEAFF
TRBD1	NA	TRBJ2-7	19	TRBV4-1	TGCGCCAGCAGCCAGACGAAGGTCGGGCGACAGGGGGGTTCCTACGAGCAGTACTTC	CASSQTKVGRQGGSYEQYF
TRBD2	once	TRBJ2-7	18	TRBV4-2	TGTGCCAGCAGCCACCACCCCGAGGGTAGCGGGGGGGCCCACGAGCAGTACTTC	CASSHHPEGSGGAHEQYF
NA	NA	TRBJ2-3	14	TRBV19	TGTGCCAGTAGTCATGGGCGGGAATCAGATACGCAGTATTTT	CASSHGRESDTQYF
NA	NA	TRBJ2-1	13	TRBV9	TGTGCCAGCAGCGTGAGGCGGGATGGCGAGCAGTTCTTC	CASSVRRDGEQFF
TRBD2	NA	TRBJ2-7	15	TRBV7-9	TGTGCCAGCAGCGTGGGGCGGGAGAGCTCCTACGAGCAGTACTTC	CASSVGRESSYEQYF
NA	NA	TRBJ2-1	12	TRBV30	TGTGCCTGGAGCCCTCTCGGAGATGAGCAGTTCTTC	CAWSPLGDEQFF
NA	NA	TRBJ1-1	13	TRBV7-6	TGTGCCAGCAGCCGGGACAAGAACACTGAAGCTTTCTTT	CASSRDKNTEAFF
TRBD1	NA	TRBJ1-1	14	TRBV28	TGTGCCAGCAGAACAGGGGGTATTTACACTGAAGCTTTCTTT	CASRTGGIYTEAFF
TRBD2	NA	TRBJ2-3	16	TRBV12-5	TGTGCTAGTGGTTTGGATAGCGGGAGCCGAACAGATACGCAGTATTTT	CASGLDSGSRTDTQYF
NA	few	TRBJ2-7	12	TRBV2	TGTGCCAGCAGTGTGACGGGAGTCGAGCAGTACTTC	CASSVTGVEQYF
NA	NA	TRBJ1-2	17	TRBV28	TGTGCCAGCACATCCCTGAGACCGGGCGGGCGCATCTATGGCTACACCTTC	CASTSLRPGGRIYGYTF
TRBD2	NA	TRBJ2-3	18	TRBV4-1	TGCGCCAGCAGCCAAAGAGCGTTTACAGCGGGAGCACCAGATACGCAGTATTTT	CASSQRAFTAGAPDTQYF
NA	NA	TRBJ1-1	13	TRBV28	TGTGCCAGCGGGCCGACAGTGAACACTGAAGCTTTCTTT	CASGPTVNTEAFF
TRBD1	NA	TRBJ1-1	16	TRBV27	TGTGCCAGCAACCTCATAGCGAAGGGGGCGTTTGGTGAAGCTTTCTTT	CASNLIAKGAFGEAFF
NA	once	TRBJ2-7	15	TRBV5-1	TGCGCCAGCAGCCGCCACGATTCGGGGTCCTACGAGCAGTACTTC	CASSRHDSGSYEQYF
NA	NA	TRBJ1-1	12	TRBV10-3	TGTGCCATCAATTCCAACCCCACTGAAGCTTTCTTT	CAINSNPTEAFF
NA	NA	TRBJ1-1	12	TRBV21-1	TGTGCCAGCAGCGAACAGAACACTGAAGCTTTCTTT	CASSEQNTEAFF
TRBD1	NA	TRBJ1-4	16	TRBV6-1	TGTGCCAGCAGTGGGGGACAGGGGAACGGCAATGAAAAACTGTTTTTT	CASSGGQGNGNEKLFF
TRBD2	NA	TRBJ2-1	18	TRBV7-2	TGTGCCAGCAGCTTATTCCAGCGGGAGGGTTCCCCCTACAATGAGCAGTTCTTC	CASSLFQREGSPYNEQFF
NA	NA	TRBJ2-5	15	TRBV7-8	TGTGCCAGCAGCTTTCGATTAGCGGTACAAGAGACCCAGTACTTC	CASSFRLAVQETQYF
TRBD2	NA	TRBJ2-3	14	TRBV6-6	TGTGCCAGCAGTTATGCGGGAGCGGTAGATACGCAGTATTTT	CASSYAGAVDTQYF
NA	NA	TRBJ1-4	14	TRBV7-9	TGTGCCAGCAGCTTAGCGTCGGGTAATGAAAAACTGTTTTTT	CASSLASGNEKLFF
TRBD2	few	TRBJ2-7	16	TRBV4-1	TGCGCCAGCAGCCAAGTCCTAGCGGGATCCAACTACGAGCAGTACTTC	CASSQVLAGSNYEQYF
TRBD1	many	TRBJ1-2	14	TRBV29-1	TGCAGCGTTGGGATAGGGACAGGCATCTATGGCTACACCTTC	CSVGIGTGIYGYTF
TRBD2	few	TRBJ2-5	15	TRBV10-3	TGTGCCATCAGTGTTAGCGGGAGGTCCCAAGAGACCCAGTACTTC	CAISVSGRSQETQYF
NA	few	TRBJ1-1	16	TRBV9	TGTGCCAGCAGCGTAGTTGAGGTAGGGGAGAACACTGAAGCTTTCTTT	CASSVVEVGENTEAFF
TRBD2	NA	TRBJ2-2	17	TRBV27	TGTGCCAGCAGTTTATCTGTCACTAGCGGTGACACCGGGGAGCTGTTTTTT	CASSLSVTSGDTGELFF
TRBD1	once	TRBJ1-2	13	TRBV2	TGTGCCAGCCGCCAGGGGGGGACCTATGGCTACACCTTC	CASRQGGTYGYTF
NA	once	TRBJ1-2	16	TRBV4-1	TGCACCAGCAGCCAAAGTACTAGGACATCTAACTATGGCTACACCTTC	CTSSQSTRTSNYGYTF
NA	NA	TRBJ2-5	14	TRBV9	TGTGCCAGCAGCGTACAAGACAGTGAAGAGACCCAGTACTTC	CASSVQDSEETQYF
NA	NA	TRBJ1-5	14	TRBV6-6	TGTGCCAGCAGCCCCGGACGGGTTAATCAGCCCCAGCATTTT	CASSPGRVNQPQHF
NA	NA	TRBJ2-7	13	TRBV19	TGTGCCAGTAGTATCCGGTTCTCCTACGAGCAGTACTTC	CASSIRFSYEQYF